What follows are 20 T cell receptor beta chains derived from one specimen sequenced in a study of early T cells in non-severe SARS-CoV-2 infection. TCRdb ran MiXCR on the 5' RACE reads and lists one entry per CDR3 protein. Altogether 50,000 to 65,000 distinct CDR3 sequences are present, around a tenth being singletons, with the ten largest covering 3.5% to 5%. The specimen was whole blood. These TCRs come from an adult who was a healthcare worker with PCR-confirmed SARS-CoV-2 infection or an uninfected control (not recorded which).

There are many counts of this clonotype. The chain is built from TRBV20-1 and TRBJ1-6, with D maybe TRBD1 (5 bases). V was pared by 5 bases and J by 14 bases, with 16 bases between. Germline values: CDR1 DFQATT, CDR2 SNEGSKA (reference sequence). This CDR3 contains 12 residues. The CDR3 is CSARDPSVSLHF. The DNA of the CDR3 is TGCAGTGCTCGGGACCCAAGTGTATCCCTCCACTTT.

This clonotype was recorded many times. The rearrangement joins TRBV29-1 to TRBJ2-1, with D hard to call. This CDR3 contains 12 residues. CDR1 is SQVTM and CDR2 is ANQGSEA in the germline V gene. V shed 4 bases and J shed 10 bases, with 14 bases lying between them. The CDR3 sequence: CSVGYSLPEQFF. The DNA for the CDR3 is TGCAGCGTTGGCTACAGCCTCCCGGAGCAGTTCTTC.

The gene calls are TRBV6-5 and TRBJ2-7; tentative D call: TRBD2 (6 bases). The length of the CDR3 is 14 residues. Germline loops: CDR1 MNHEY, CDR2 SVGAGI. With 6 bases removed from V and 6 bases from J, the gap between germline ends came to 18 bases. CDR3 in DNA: TGTGCCAGCAGCCCTCTAGCGTCCCAGGGCGAGCAGTACTTC. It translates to CASSPLASQGEQYF.

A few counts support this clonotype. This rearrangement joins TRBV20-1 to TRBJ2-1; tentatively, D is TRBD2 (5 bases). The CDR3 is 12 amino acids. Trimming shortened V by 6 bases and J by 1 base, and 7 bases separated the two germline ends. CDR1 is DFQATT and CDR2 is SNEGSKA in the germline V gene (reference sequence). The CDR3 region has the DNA TGCAGTGCCTGGACTTCCTACAATGAGCAGTTCTTC. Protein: CSAWTSYNEQFF.

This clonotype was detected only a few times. The CDR3 sequence: CASSLTSSHEQYF. The CDR3 coding sequence is TGCGCCAGCAGCTTGACTAGTAGCCACGAGCAGTACTTC. The chain joins TRBV5-1 to TRBJ2-7; D perhaps matches TRBD2 (5 bases). This CDR3 has 13 residues. Trimming stripped 1 base from V and 5 bases from J, with 10 bases between. In germline, CDR1 is SGHRS, CDR2 YFSETQ.

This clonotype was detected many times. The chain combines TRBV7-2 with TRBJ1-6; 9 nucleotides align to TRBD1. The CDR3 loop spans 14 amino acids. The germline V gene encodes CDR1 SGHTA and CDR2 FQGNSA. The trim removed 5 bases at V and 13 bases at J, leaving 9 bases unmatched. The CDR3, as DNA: TGTGCCAGCAGCCCGGACAGGGGTGGGTTGCCCCTCCACTTT. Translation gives CASSPDRGGLPLHF.

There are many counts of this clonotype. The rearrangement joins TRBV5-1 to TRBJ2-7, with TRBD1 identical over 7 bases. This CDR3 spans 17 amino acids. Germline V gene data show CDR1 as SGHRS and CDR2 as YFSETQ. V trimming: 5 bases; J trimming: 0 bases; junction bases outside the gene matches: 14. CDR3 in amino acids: CASRWGRQGFSSYEQYF. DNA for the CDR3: TGCGCCAGCAGGTGGGGGCGACAGGGCTTTTCCTCCTACGAGCAGTACTTC.

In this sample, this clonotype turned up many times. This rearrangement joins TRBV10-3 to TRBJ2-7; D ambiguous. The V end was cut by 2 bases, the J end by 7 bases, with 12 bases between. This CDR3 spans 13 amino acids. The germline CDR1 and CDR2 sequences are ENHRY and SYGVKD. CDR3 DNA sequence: TGTGCCATCAGTGAGGACACTTTCAAGGAGCAGTACTTC. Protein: CAISEDTFKEQYF.

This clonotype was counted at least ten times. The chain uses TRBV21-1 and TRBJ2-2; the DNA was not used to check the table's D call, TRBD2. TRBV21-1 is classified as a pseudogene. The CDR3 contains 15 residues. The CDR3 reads CASSKTEGSTGELFF. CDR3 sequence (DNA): TGTGCCAGCAGCAAAACCGAGGGATCCACCGGGGAGCTGTTTTTT.

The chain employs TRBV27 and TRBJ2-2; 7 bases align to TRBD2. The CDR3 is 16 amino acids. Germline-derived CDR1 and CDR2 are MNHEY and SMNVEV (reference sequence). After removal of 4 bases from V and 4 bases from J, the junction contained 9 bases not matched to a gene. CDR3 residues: CASSSTLGTITGELFF. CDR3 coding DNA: TGTGCCAGCAGTTCTACCCTCGGGACTATCACCGGGGAGCTGTTTTTT.

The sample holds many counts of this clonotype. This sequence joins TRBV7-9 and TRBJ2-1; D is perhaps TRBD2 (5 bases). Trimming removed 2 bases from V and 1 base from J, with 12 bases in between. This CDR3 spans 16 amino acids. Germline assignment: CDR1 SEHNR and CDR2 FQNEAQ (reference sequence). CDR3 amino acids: CASSLISQRSYNEQFF. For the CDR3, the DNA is TGTGCCAGCAGCTTAATATCCCAGCGGTCCTACAATGAGCAGTTCTTC.

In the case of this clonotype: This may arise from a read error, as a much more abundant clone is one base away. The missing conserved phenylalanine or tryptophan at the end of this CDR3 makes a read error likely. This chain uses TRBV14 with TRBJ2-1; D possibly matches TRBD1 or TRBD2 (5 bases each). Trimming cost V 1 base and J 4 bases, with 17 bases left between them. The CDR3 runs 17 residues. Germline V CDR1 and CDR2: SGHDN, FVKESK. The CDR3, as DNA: TGTGCCAGCAGCCAAGTTTACGCTAGAGGGGTTTACAATGAGCAGTTCATC. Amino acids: CASSQVYARGVYNEQFI.

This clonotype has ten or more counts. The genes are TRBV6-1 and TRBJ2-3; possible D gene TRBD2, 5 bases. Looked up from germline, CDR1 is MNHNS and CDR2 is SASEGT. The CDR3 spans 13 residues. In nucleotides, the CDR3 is TGTGTCATCGGAGGATTCGGAACAGATACGCAGTATTTT. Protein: CVIGGFGTDTQYF.

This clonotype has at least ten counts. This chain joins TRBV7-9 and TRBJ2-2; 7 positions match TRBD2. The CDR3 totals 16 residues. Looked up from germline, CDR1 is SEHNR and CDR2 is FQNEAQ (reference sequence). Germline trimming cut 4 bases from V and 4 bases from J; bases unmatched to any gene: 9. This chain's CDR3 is CASSSERERGTGELFF. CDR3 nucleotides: TGTGCCAGCAGCTCCGAGCGGGAAAGGGGCACCGGGGAGCTGTTTTTT. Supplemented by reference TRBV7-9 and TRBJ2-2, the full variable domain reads DTGVSQNPRHKITKRGQNVTFRCDPISEHNRLYWYRQTLGQGPEFLTYFQNEAQLEKSRLLSDRFSAERPKGSFSTLEIQRTEQGDSAMYLCASSSERERGTGELFFGEGSRLTVL.

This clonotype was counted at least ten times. The CDR3 nucleotides are TGCGCCAGCAGTGAAGTTGCGGGAGGAAGCTACAATGAGCAGTTCTTC. Its translation is CASSEVAGGSYNEQFF. The chain is built from TRBV10-1 and TRBJ2-1; 8 bases fit TRBD2. The V gene's germline CDR1 is WNHNN and CDR2 SYGVQD (reference sequence). CDR3 size: 16 residues. Trimming removed 3 bases from V and 3 bases from J; junction bases left unmatched: 7.

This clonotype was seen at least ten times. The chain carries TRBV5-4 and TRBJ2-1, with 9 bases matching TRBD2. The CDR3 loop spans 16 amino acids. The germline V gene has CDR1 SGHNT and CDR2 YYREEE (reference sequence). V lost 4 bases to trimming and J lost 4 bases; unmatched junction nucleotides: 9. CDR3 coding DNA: TGTGCCAGCAGCCAGGAGCTGAGCGGGAGGTACAATGAGCAGTTCTTC. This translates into CASSQELSGRYNEQFF. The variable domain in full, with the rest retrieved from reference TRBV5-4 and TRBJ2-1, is ETGVTQSPTHLIKTRGQQVTLRCSSQSGHNTVSWYQQALGQGPQFIFQYYREEENGRGNFPPRFSGLQFPNYSSELNVNALELDDSALYLCASSQELSGRYNEQFFGPGTRLTVL.

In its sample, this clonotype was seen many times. The CDR3 bases are TGTGCCAGCAGTCCGGGCGTCGGGTGGAACACTGAAGCTTTCTTT. It codes for CASSPGVGWNTEAFF. This chain uses TRBV6-2 or TRBV6-3 with TRBJ1-1; D not certain. CDR1 and CDR2 (germline): MNHEY, SVGEGT. V shed 5 bases and J shed 1 base, with 14 bases lying between them. CDR3 length: 15 amino acids.

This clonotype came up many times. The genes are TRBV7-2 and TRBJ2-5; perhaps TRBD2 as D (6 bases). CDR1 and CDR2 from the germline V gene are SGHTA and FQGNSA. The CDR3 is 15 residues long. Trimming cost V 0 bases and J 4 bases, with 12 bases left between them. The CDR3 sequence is CASSLASGVRETQYF. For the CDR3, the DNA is TGTGCCAGCAGCTTAGCGTCGGGGGTAAGAGAGACCCAGTACTTC.

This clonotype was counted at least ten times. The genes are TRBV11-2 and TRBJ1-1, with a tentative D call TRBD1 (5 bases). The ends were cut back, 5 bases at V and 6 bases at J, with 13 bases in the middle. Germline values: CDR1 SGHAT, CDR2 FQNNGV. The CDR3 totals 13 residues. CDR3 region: CASSPLRGAEAFF. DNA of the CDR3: TGTGCCAGCAGCCCCCTCCGGGGGGCTGAAGCTTTCTTT.

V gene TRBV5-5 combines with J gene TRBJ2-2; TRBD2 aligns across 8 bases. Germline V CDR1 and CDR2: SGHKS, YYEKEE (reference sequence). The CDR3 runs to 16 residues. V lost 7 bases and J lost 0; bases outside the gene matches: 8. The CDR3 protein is CASGPPGLANTGELFF. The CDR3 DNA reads TGTGCCAGCGGTCCTCCGGGACTAGCGAACACCGGGGAGCTGTTTTTT.